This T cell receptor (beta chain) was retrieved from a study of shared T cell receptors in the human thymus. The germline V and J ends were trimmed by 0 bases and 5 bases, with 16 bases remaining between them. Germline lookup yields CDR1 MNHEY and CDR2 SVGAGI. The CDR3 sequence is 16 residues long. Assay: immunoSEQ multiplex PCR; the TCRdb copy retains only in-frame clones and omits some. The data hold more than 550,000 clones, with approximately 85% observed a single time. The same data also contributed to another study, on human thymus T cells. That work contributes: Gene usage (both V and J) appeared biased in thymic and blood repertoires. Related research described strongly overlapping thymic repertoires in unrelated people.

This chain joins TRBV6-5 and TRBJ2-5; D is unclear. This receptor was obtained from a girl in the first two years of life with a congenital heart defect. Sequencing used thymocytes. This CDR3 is CASSYSPPRPGETQYF. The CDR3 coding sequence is TGTGCCAGCAGTTACTCGCCCCCGAGGCCTGGGGAGACCCAGTACTTC.